One sample yielded the 32 T cell receptor beta chains listed below, sequenced in a study of blood T cell repertoires in COVID-19. Profiled with immunoSEQ multiplex PCR; TCRdb holds only in-frame clones, not every one. This table holds approximately 210,000 clones, about nine tenths found once. The sequencing input was peripheral blood. These receptor sequences come from a man aged 30-40 years who had recovered from COVID-19.

The chain links TRBV10-1 to TRBJ2-3; 8 bases fit TRBD1. The junction had 11 bases not matched to a gene; V was cut back by 3 bases and J by 6 bases. The CDR3 is 16 amino acids. Germline CDR1 and CDR2: WNHNN and SYGVQD (reference sequence). The CDR3 region is CASSEVGTGPADTQYF. CDR3 nucleotide sequence: TGCGCCAGCAGTGAAGTCGGGACAGGCCCCGCCGATACGCAGTATTTT.

This sequence joins TRBV29-1 and TRBJ2-1; 7 positions match TRBD1. Germline CDR1 is SQVTM and CDR2 is ANQGSEA. V was clipped by 6 bases and J by 7 bases; unmatched bases: 21. The CDR3 extends over 17 amino acids. In DNA form, the CDR3 reads TGCAGCGTCCCCTCGAATAAGGGGGCCCAAGTTCGGAATGAGCAGTTCTTC. It encodes CSVPSNKGAQVRNEQFF.

This chain links TRBV10-3 with TRBJ2-7; 8 bases fit TRBD1. Losses at the gene ends were 4 bases for V and 6 bases for J; bases not matched to a gene: 5. Germline CDR1 reads ENHRY; CDR2 reads SYGVKD. This CDR3 comprises 13 residues. The CDR3 is CAISVGQGGEQYF. The CDR3 nucleotides read TGTGCCATCAGTGTTGGACAGGGTGGCGAGCAGTACTTC.

In nucleotides, the CDR3 is TGCGCCAGCAGTGAGAGTTCAGGGAACACTGAAGCTTTCTTT. This codes for CASSESSGNTEAFF. V is TRBV10-1 and J is TRBJ1-1; D not resolved. The CDR3 has 14 amino acids. Germline values: CDR1 WNHNN, CDR2 SYGVQD (reference sequence). The V end was cut by 2 bases, the J end by 1 base, with 8 bases between.

The J gene is TRBJ1-3, the V gene TRBV16; D is undetermined. CDR1 is KGHSY, CDR2 FQNENV, per germline. The V end was cut by 1 base, the J end by 10 bases, with 14 bases between. This CDR3 is built from 14 residues. The DNA for the CDR3 is TGTGCCAGCAGCCAATATGGGCTTGAAAGGACCATATATTTT. This sequence encodes CASSQYGLERTIYF.

This CDR3 reads CASSPAPGAGELFF. For the CDR3, the DNA is TGTGCCAGCAGCCCCGCCCCCGGGGCCGGGGAGCTGTTTTTT. The chain is built from TRBV11-3 and TRBJ2-2; a weak D match, TRBD2 (5 bases). In germline, CDR1 is SGHNT, CDR2 YENEEA. Deletions cut 5 bases from V and 6 bases from J, with 13 bases between. This CDR3 spans 14 amino acids.

The V call is TRBV27, the J call TRBJ2-7; 7 bases map to TRBD1. Germline CDR1 reads MNHEY; CDR2 reads SMNVEV (reference sequence). V shed 8 bases and J 5 bases; nucleotides not matched to a gene: 9. The CDR3 has 13 amino acids. CDR3 DNA sequence: TGTGCCAGCGGGGGAGACAGGGTTAACGAGCAGTACTTC. Amino acid sequence: CASGGDRVNEQYF.

The chain has TRBV3-1 (or the pseudogene TRBV3-2) and TRBJ1-2; TRBD1 is a possible D gene (5 bases). The CDR3 has 13 residues. Trimming cost V 0 bases and J 4 bases, with 6 bases left between them. From germline, CDR1 is LGHDT and CDR2 YNNKEL (reference sequence). The CDR3 protein is CASSQDQGYGYTF. As DNA, the CDR3 is TGTGCCAGCAGCCAAGACCAGGGCTATGGCTACACCTTC.

The chain employs TRBV30 and TRBJ1-2; no clear D. Trimming took 3 bases from V and 5 from J, leaving 7 bases between them. Per germline, CDR1 GTSNPN and CDR2 SVGIG (reference sequence). CDR3 size: 11 residues. The CDR3 sequence is CAWSQRYGYTF. The CDR3 DNA is TGTGCCTGGAGCCAGAGGTATGGCTACACCTTC.

V usage is TRBV14 and J usage is TRBJ2-1, with a weak D call TRBD1 (6 bases). CDR1 is SGHDN, CDR2 FVKESK, per germline. Trimming removed 4 bases from V and 0 bases from J, with 10 bases in between. The CDR3 runs 15 residues. The CDR3 loop reads CASSLTGSSYNEQFF. CDR3 nucleotide sequence: TGTGCCAGCAGCCTCACAGGGAGCTCCTACAATGAGCAGTTCTTC.

The rearrangement joins TRBV6-1 to TRBJ2-7, with TRBD1 identical over 9 bases. Per the germline V gene, CDR1 is MNHNS and CDR2 is SASEGT. This CDR3 region has 14 residues. J gave up 12 bases and V 0 bases, and 9 bases lay outside the gene matches. The chain's CDR3 is CASSEAGQGFFGYF. The CDR3 DNA reads as TGTGCCAGCAGTGAAGCGGGACAGGGATTTTTCGGGTACTTC.

The chain is built from TRBV10-2 and TRBJ2-7, with D possibly being TRBD1 (6 bases). This CDR3 spans 12 amino acids. Trimming left V 10 bases short and J 5 bases short, with 15 bases between. Looked up from germline, CDR1 is WSHSY and CDR2 is SAAADI. The CDR3 nucleotides read TGCGCCACCTCAACAGGGATTGACGAGCAGTACTTC. Protein product: CATSTGIDEQYF.

The chain uses TRBV5-1 and TRBJ2-7; TRBD1 agrees at 8 bases. V lost 2 bases to trimming and J lost 0 bases; unmatched junction nucleotides: 10. Germline V gene sequence: CDR1 SGHRS, CDR2 YFSETQ. CDR3 length: 17 amino acids. The DNA of the CDR3 is TGCGCCAGCAGCTTTACCGGGACAGGATGGGGCTCCTACGAGCAGTACTTC. Residues: CASSFTGTGWGSYEQYF.

V usage is TRBV18 and J usage is TRBJ1-1; 7 positions match TRBD1. The CDR3 runs 13 residues. J was trimmed by 4 bases and V by 3 bases; bases with no gene match: 2. Germline V gives CDR1 KGHSH, CDR2 LQKENI. The CDR3 reads CASSPSGGTEAFF. The CDR3, as DNA: TGTGCCAGCTCACCTTCAGGGGGCACTGAAGCTTTCTTT. Complete variable domain (other parts from reference TRBV18 and TRBJ1-1): NAGVMQNPRHLVRRRGQEARLRCSPMKGHSHVYWYRQLPEEGLKFMVYLQKENIIDESGMPKERFSAEFPKEGPSILRIQQVVRGDSAAYFCASSPSGGTEAFFGQGTRLTVV.

The chain uses TRBV6-5 and TRBJ1-1; 8 positions agree with TRBD1. Trimming took 8 bases from V and 4 from J; bases not matched to a gene: 6. The CDR3 spans 13 residues. Per germline, CDR1 MNHEY and CDR2 SVGAGI. The CDR3 DNA reads as TGTGCCAGCGGACAGGGTATGAGCACTGAAGCTTTCTTT. Protein sequence: CASGQGMSTEAFF.

The chain couples TRBV20-1 to TRBJ2-7; D unresolved. Trimming took 4 bases from V and 3 from J, leaving 7 bases between them. The CDR3 is 11 residues long. Germline V gives CDR1 DFQATT, CDR2 SNEGSKA (reference sequence). As DNA, the CDR3 is TGCAGTGCTAACTTTGACTACGAGCAGTACTTC. It translates to CSANFDYEQYF.

The chain uses TRBV27 and TRBJ1-4, with 8 bases fitting TRBD1. V was pared by 5 bases and J by 5 bases, with 4 bases of the junction left unmatched. This CDR3 is built from 14 residues. The germline V gene encodes CDR1 MNHEY and CDR2 SMNVEV (reference sequence). CDR3 DNA: TGTGCCAGCAGTCGGACAGGGAACAATGAAAAACTGTTTTTT. This sequence encodes CASSRTGNNEKLFF.

The J gene is TRBJ2-7, the V gene TRBV7-6, with D perhaps matching TRBD2 (6 bases). The CDR3 is 18 residues long. CDR1 and CDR2 from the germline V gene are SGHVS and FNYEAQ. The ends were cut back, 3 bases at V and 0 bases at J, with 21 bases in the middle. CDR3 sequence: CASSLAGNRLLDSYEQYF. The CDR3 bases are TGTGCCAGCAGCTTGGCGGGGAATCGACTTTTGGACTCCTACGAGCAGTACTTC.

This sequence joins TRBV3-1 (or the pseudogene TRBV3-2) and TRBJ2-3; the match to TRBD2 covers 11 bases. Germline CDR1 LGHDT, CDR2 YNNKEL (reference sequence). CDR3 length: 17 amino acids. With V trimmed by 4 bases and J by 4 bases, 10 bases remained unmatched. The CDR3, as DNA: TGTGCCAGCAGCCCCTATAGGCTAGCGGGGGGCCCAGATACGCAGTATTTT. Its protein product is CASSPYRLAGGPDTQYF.

Concerning this clone: This specimen includes other DNA sequences encoding the same CDR3. This chain connects TRBV5-8 to TRBJ2-1; unclear D gene. CDR3 size: 11 residues. CDR1 is SGHTS and CDR2 is YDEGEE in the germline V gene. Trimming pared 4 bases from V and 4 bases from J, leaving 3 bases between. CDR3 nucleotide sequence: TGTGCCAGCAGCCTGTACAATGAGCAGTTCTTC. Its protein is CASSLYNEQFF.

The J gene is TRBJ1-2, the V gene TRBV10-3; D perhaps matches TRBD1 (6 bases). The CDR3 runs to 17 residues. Trimming shortened V by 6 bases and J by 0 bases, and 20 bases separated the two germline ends. Germline values: CDR1 ENHRY, CDR2 SYGVKD. The CDR3 DNA reads as TGTGCCATCAGCGACGGGACAAAACAAGTAGCTAACTATGGCTACACCTTC. This gives the protein CAISDGTKQVANYGYTF.

V and J are TRBV19 and TRBJ2-3, with D tentatively TRBD2 (6 bases). V lost 5 bases, J lost 10 bases, and 13 bases lay in between. This CDR3 contains 12 residues. Germline CDR1 is LNHDA and CDR2 is SQIVND (reference sequence). CDR3 nucleotides: TGTGCCAGTAGTTTCCCCGGGGGTTCGCAGTATTTT. This gives the protein CASSFPGGSQYF.

The CDR3 protein is CASSQVLGRQGEQYF. CDR3 DNA: TGCGCCAGCAGCCAAGTGCTGGGTAGACAAGGCGAGCAGTACTTC. The chain combines TRBV4-3 with TRBJ2-7; D ambiguous. The CDR3 runs to 15 residues. V was cut by 1 base and J by 6 bases, with 16 bases left in between. Germline lookup yields CDR1 LGHNA and CDR2 YSLEER.

This sequence joins TRBV5-5 and TRBJ2-5; no clear D gene. The CDR3 length is 11 residues. The germline V and J ends were trimmed by 2 bases and 4 bases, with 3 bases remaining between them. Germline CDR1 is SGHKS and CDR2 is YYEKEE (reference sequence). The CDR3 sequence is CASSFIETQYF. As DNA, the CDR3 is TGTGCCAGCAGCTTCATAGAGACCCAGTACTTC.

The chain uses TRBV5-6 and TRBJ2-5; D ambiguous. Trimming pared 4 bases from V and 2 bases from J, leaving 18 bases between. Germline V CDR1 and CDR2: SGHDT, YYEEEE. The CDR3 consists of 16 residues. The CDR3 coding sequence is TGTGCCAGCAGCCCAATTGGTCCCTCGGGTCAAGAGACCCAGTACTTC. It encodes CASSPIGPSGQETQYF.

The V gene is TRBV10-1, the J gene TRBJ1-2, with D perhaps TRBD1 (6 bases). Trimming pared 8 bases from V and 8 bases from J, leaving 12 bases between. Germline values: CDR1 WNHNN, CDR2 SYGVQD (reference sequence). The CDR3 totals 11 residues. This CDR3 reads CASFGQNGYTF. The CDR3 nucleotides read TGCGCCAGCTTCGGACAGAACGGCTACACCTTC.

V and J are TRBV4-2 and TRBJ1-5; TRBD1 aligns across 7 bases. Germline V lookup: CDR1 LGHNA, CDR2 YNFKEQ. This CDR3 is 17 amino acids long. Trimming at V came to 0 bases and at J to 3 bases, leaving 8 bases not matched to a gene. The CDR3 DNA follows: TGTGCCAGCAGCCAAGATGGGGACAGACCATCCAATCAGCCCCAGCATTTT. Its translation is CASSQDGDRPSNQPQHF.

The rearrangement uses TRBV4-1 and TRBJ2-5, with D perhaps matching TRBD2 (5 bases). CDR1 is MGHRA and CDR2 is YSYEKL in the germline V gene. The V end lost 6 bases, the J end lost 2 bases, and 19 bases lay between the germline ends. This CDR3 contains 16 residues. This chain's CDR3 is CASSPTVGEFQETQYF. DNA of the CDR3: TGCGCCAGCAGTCCCACGGTGGGAGAGTTTCAAGAGACCCAGTACTTC.

The gene calls are TRBV24-1 and TRBJ2-3; D might be TRBD2 (6 bases). V lost 5 bases to trimming and J lost 4 bases, with 9 bases between them. Germline V gene data show CDR1 as KGHDR and CDR2 as SFDVKD. The CDR3 runs to 13 residues. CDR3 amino acids: CATSGDFPDTQYF. CDR3 DNA: TGTGCCACCAGTGGGGACTTTCCAGATACGCAGTATTTT.

The chain combines TRBV27 with TRBJ1-6; D remains ambiguous. Trimming shortened V by 2 bases and J by 0 bases, and 8 bases separated the two germline ends. Germline CDR1 and CDR2: MNHEY and SMNVEV (reference sequence). The CDR3 has 16 amino acids. The CDR3 coding sequence is TGTGCCAGCAGTTTAAATTCGGGCTCCTATAATTCACCCCTCCACTTT. Translating it yields CASSLNSGSYNSPLHF.

The chain is built from TRBV9 and TRBJ1-4, with 8 positions matching TRBD1. Per germline, CDR1 SGDLS and CDR2 YYNGEE. CDR3 length: 15 amino acids. With 4 bases clipped from V and 8 bases from J, the junction kept 10 bases outside the gene matches. The CDR3 bases are TGTGCCAGCAGCCCAAGGACAGGGTGGCAAGAAAAACTGTTTTTT. It translates to CASSPRTGWQEKLFF.

The chain is built from TRBV21-1 and TRBJ2-7; TRBD1, the D gene given by the table, was not confirmed from the DNA. TRBV21-1 is assigned pseudogene status. This CDR3 spans 14 amino acids. Here the CDR3 DNA reads TGTGCCAGCAGCTTCTTGACAGGAATCTACGAGCAGTACTTC. This translates into CASSFLTGIYEQYF.